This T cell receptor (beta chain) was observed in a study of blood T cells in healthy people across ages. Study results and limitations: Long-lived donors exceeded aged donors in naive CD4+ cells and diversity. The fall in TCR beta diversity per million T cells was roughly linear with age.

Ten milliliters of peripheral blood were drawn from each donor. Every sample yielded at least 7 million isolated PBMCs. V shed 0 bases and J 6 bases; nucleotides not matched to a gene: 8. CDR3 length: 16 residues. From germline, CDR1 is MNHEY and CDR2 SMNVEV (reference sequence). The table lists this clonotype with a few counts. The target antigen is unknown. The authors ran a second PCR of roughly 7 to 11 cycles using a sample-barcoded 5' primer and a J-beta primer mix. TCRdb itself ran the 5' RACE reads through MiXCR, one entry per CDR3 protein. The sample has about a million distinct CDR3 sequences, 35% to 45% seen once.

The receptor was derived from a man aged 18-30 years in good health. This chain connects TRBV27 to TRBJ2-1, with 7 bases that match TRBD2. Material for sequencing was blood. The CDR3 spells CASSLSSGELVNEQFF. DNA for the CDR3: TGTGCCAGCAGTTTATCCAGCGGGGAGCTGGTCAATGAGCAGTTCTTC.